This TCR beta chain emerged from a study of tumor-infiltrating lymphocytes in primary liver carcinoma. With a constant-region primer, TCR beta cDNA was made from 500 ng of total RNA. Researchers made the TCR beta libraries by running three nested multiplex PCR rounds with slightly modified ARM-PCR. The first two PCR rounds, nine to ten cycles each, used TRBV1-TRBV30 forward primers and a C-beta reverse primer. TCRdb redid the calling of the multiplex PCR reads with MiXCR, one entry per CDR3 protein. The sample lists about 180,000 distinct CDR3 sequences, approximately 60% occurring once. Between the trimmed V and J ends, which lost 6 bases and 4 bases, there was a span of 18 bases. This CDR3 region has 15 residues. Unsorted whole blood yielded the blood RNA, and germline DNA was also extracted.

V and J are TRBV12-3 or TRBV12-4 and TRBJ1-2; no clear D. Sample: peripheral blood. This clonotype was obtained from a man in his forties with primary liver carcinoma and hepatitis B virus infection. The CDR3 nucleotides read TGTGCCAGCAGCACCGGCATCGATTTGGGCTATGGCTACACCTTC. Translation: CASSTGIDLGYGYTF.